Following are 28 T cell receptor beta chains from one sample sequenced in a study of cytomegalovirus exposure and HLA in healthy donors. The PCR employed 60 Vbeta primers together with 13 Jbeta primers. Method: immunoSEQ multiplex PCR; TCRdb's copy keeps in-frame clones and lacks some. The data contain 160,000 or so clones, around 80% of them seen just once; the ten biggest clones take up around 4%. Source material: PBMCs. These receptors all come from a man aged 35 to 55 in good health and CMV-seronegative.

This chain uses TRBV6-1 with TRBJ2-3; D perhaps matches TRBD2 (5 bases). This CDR3 has 14 residues. The germline V gene has CDR1 MNHNS and CDR2 SASEGT. Trimming shortened V by 5 bases and J by 0 bases, and 9 bases separated the two germline ends. The CDR3 bases are TGTGCCAGCAGTCGCGGGTTTAGCACAGATACGCAGTATTTT. It translates to CASSRGFSTDTQYF.

This chain links TRBV15 with TRBJ2-2; D is possibly TRBD2 (6 bases). V lost 1 base to trimming and J lost 4 bases, with 13 bases between them. Germline lookup yields CDR1 LNHNV and CDR2 YYDKDF (reference sequence). This CDR3 region has 16 residues. CDR3 in amino acids: CATSRGGTVSTGELFF. Written as DNA, the CDR3 is TGTGCCACCAGCAGAGGGGGGACTGTTAGCACCGGGGAGCTGTTTTTT. Looking up the rest from reference TRBV15 and TRBJ2-2 gives the full variable domain: DAMVIQNPRYQVTQFGKPVTLSCSQTLNHNVMYWYQQKSSQAPKLLFHYYDKDFNNEADTPDNFQSRRPNTSFCFLDIRSPGLGDTAMYLCATSRGGTVSTGELFFGEGSRLTVL.

The rearrangement links TRBV10-1 to TRBJ2-7; the match to TRBD2 covers 8 bases. Germline V CDR1 and CDR2: WNHNN, SYGVQD (reference sequence). This CDR3 has 15 amino acids. The V and J ends lost 0 bases and 7 bases, in that order; junction bases with no gene match: 8. The CDR3 DNA is TGCGCCAGCAGTGAGTCGCGGGCGGGGGGCGGAGAGCAGTACTTC. Translation: CASSESRAGGGEQYF.

The chain links TRBV6-5 to TRBJ1-3, with D possibly matching TRBD1 (5 bases). Germline V gene lookup returns CDR1 MNHEY and CDR2 SVGAGI. This CDR3 has 14 residues. Deletions cut 7 bases from V and 1 base from J, with 11 bases between. CDR3 coding DNA: TGTGCCAGCAAAATAGGGGATTCTGGAAACACCATATATTTT. This encodes CASKIGDSGNTIYF.

This rearrangement joins TRBV6-5 to TRBJ2-3, with a possible D match to TRBD2 (5 bases). The CDR3 consists of 12 residues. Trimming took off 5 bases at V and 4 bases at J, with 7 bases between the two ends. The germline gives CDR1 MNHEY, CDR2 SVGAGI. In nucleotides, the CDR3 is TGTGCCAGCAGTCTCGGGGCAGATACGCAGTATTTT. This gives the protein CASSLGADTQYF.

This chain's CDR3 is CASLAQELTPYEQYF. In DNA, the CDR3 is TGTGCCAGCCTTGCACAGGAGTTGACCCCGTACGAGCAGTACTTC. The J gene is TRBJ2-7, the V gene TRBV28; TRBD1 might be the D (5 bases). Trimming took off 8 bases at V and 4 bases at J, with 21 bases between the two ends. The CDR3 contains 15 residues. Germline V gene lookup returns CDR1 MDHEN and CDR2 SYDVKM. The full variable domain, its missing parts supplied by reference TRBV28 and TRBJ2-7, is DVKVTQSSRYLVKRTGEKVFLECVQDMDHENMFWYRQDPGLGLRLIYFSYDVKMKEKGDIPEGYSVSREKKERFSLILESASTNQTSMYLCASLAQELTPYEQYFGPGTRLTVT.

This clone was seen a single time. This sequence joins TRBV27 and TRBJ2-1; TRBD2 is a possible D gene (6 bases). The CDR3 totals 12 residues. In germline, CDR1 is MNHEY, CDR2 SMNVEV (reference sequence). Trimming shortened V by 8 bases and J by 8 bases, and 13 bases separated the two germline ends. The CDR3 DNA reads TGTGCCAGCGGAGGGGTACTCGATGAGCAGTTCTTC. This sequence encodes CASGGVLDEQFF.

CDR3 bases: TGTGCCAGCAGCGCCCAGGAGGCCGGGGAGCTGTTTTTT. Amino acid sequence: CASSAQEAGELFF. The chain recombines TRBV6-6 with TRBJ2-2, with D possibly TRBD2 on 5 matching bases. Germline CDR1 and CDR2: MNHNY and SVGAGI (reference sequence). Trimming removed 6 bases at V and 6 bases at J, with 11 bases between. The CDR3 totals 13 residues.

This clone came up a few times. This sequence joins TRBV7-2 and TRBJ2-6; 10 bases align to TRBD1. After removal of 4 bases from V and 1 base from J, the junction contained 7 bases not matched to a gene. The CDR3 sequence is 18 residues long. CDR1 is SGHTA, CDR2 FQGNSA, per germline. CDR3 sequence: CASSSKGTGESGANVLTF. DNA of the CDR3: TGTGCCAGCAGCTCCAAGGGGACAGGGGAATCTGGGGCCAACGTCCTGACTTTC.

The V gene is TRBV4-1, the J gene TRBJ2-7, with TRBD2 identical over 10 bases. This CDR3 is built from 15 residues. V lost 0 bases to trimming and J lost 3 bases; unmatched junction nucleotides: 2. Germline V gene lookup returns CDR1 MGHRA and CDR2 YSYEKL. Here the CDR3 reads CASSQDSGGNYEQYF. DNA of the CDR3: TGCGCCAGCAGCCAAGATAGCGGGGGGAACTACGAGCAGTACTTC.

The chain recombines TRBV4-1 with TRBJ2-3, with 9 bases that match TRBD2. From germline, CDR1 is MGHRA and CDR2 YSYEKL. Trimming removed 2 bases from V and 2 bases from J; junction bases left unmatched: 2. The CDR3 is 15 amino acids. The CDR3 nucleotides read TGCGCCAGCAGCCAACCGGGACTAGCCACAGATACGCAGTATTTT. Translated, it gives CASSQPGLATDTQYF.

The chain combines TRBV15 with TRBJ1-1, with 8 positions matching TRBD1. Germline CDR1 is LNHNV and CDR2 is YYDKDF (reference sequence). The V and J ends lost 2 bases and 0 bases, in that order; junction bases with no gene match: 8. This CDR3 region has 17 residues. CDR3 protein: CATSRIRGLNLNTEAFF. CDR3 nucleotides: TGTGCCACCAGCAGAATCAGGGGGCTGAATCTGAACACTGAAGCTTTCTTT.

The V call is TRBV6-1, the J call TRBJ2-5, with 11 bases identical to TRBD2. Trimming removed 6 bases from V and 1 base from J; junction bases left unmatched: 1. CDR1 is MNHNS, CDR2 SASEGT, per germline. The CDR3 consists of 14 residues. The chain's CDR3 is CASRLAGGQETQYF. Here the CDR3 DNA reads TGTGCCAGCAGGCTAGCGGGGGGCCAAGAGACCCAGTACTTC.

CDR3 sequence: CASSVDRVSDGYTF. CDR3 in DNA: TGTGCCAGCAGCGTGGACAGGGTGTCTGATGGCTACACCTTC. The rearrangement uses TRBV5-5 and TRBJ1-2, with 8 bases matching TRBD1. Germline assignment: CDR1 SGHKS and CDR2 YYEKEE (reference sequence). The CDR3 consists of 14 residues. Trimming removed 4 bases from V and 6 bases from J; junction bases left unmatched: 8.

The chain employs TRBV4-1 and TRBJ2-3; TRBD1 is a possible D gene (5 bases). Germline CDR1 and CDR2: MGHRA and YSYEKL. V shed 3 bases and J shed 0 bases, with 10 bases lying between them. The CDR3 loop spans 15 amino acids. The CDR3 nucleotides read TGCGCCAGCAGCCAGGTAGGGGCTAGCACAGATACGCAGTATTTT. Its protein is CASSQVGASTDTQYF.

DNA of the CDR3: TGTGCCAGCAGCTTAGATGGTGGGACAGGTGGAGGGGAGCAGTTCTTC. Its protein product is CASSLDGGTGGGEQFF. The V and J genes are TRBV11-3 and TRBJ2-1; 8 bases agree with TRBD1. V was pared by 0 bases and J by 10 bases, with 11 bases of the junction left unmatched. The length of the CDR3 is 16 residues. Germline V lookup: CDR1 SGHNT, CDR2 YENEEA.

Concerning this clone: The DNA is left out, because the CDR3 cannot be placed on it with certainty; the CDR3 is given as TCRdb lists it. This sequence joins TRBV2 and TRBJ2-3; the table names TRBD2, a call not compared with the DNA. In germline, CDR1 is SNHLY, CDR2 FYNNEI. The CDR3 sequence runs 14 residues, both termini included. The CDR3 loop is CASILGLALDTQYF.

The V gene is TRBV19, the J gene TRBJ2-7; D is uncertain. The germline V gene has CDR1 LNHDA and CDR2 SQIVND (reference sequence). V was shortened by 3 bases and J by 0 bases, with 9 bases between the two germline ends. The CDR3 extends over 14 amino acids. The CDR3 region has the DNA TGTGCCAGTAGTATGTGGCAGTTCTCCTACGAGCAGTACTTC. Translation gives CASSMWQFSYEQYF.

A single count supports this clone. The chain joins TRBV27 to TRBJ1-1; D remains ambiguous. This CDR3 region has 18 residues. The V end was cut by 5 bases, the J end by 2 bases, with 24 bases between. CDR1 and CDR2 from the germline V gene are MNHEY and SMNVEV (reference sequence). The chain's CDR3 is CASSPIPLRHSINTEAFF. For the CDR3, the DNA is TGTGCCAGCAGTCCGATCCCTCTTCGACACAGCATAAACACTGAAGCTTTCTTT.

J is TRBJ2-7 and V is TRBV5-1; a possible D gene is TRBD2 (6 bases). Germline V gene sequence: CDR1 SGHRS, CDR2 YFSETQ. The V and J ends lost 4 bases and 2 bases respectively, with 13 bases between them. CDR3 size: 14 residues. The CDR3 is CASSTQGGPYEQYF. DNA of the CDR3: TGCGCCAGCAGCACCCAGGGAGGCCCCTACGAGCAGTACTTC.

V and J are TRBV27 and TRBJ2-7; 7 bases map to TRBD2. Germline V gives CDR1 MNHEY, CDR2 SMNVEV (reference sequence). This CDR3 has 14 amino acids. The J segment lost 3 bases and the V segment lost 8 bases, leaving 10 bases of the junction unmatched. CDR3 DNA sequence: TGTGCCAGCCGTCTGGGGGGGTTAGGCTACGAGCAGTACTTC. Translation: CASRLGGLGYEQYF.

This clone was recorded a few times. J is TRBJ1-1 and V is TRBV2, with TRBD1 matching over 11 bases. Germline CDR1 SNHLY, CDR2 FYNNEI. This CDR3 has 13 amino acids. The trim removed 7 bases at V and 5 bases at J, leaving 3 bases unmatched. Here the CDR3 reads CASTGTGGTEAFF. The CDR3 region has the DNA TGTGCCAGCACCGGGACAGGGGGGACTGAAGCTTTCTTT.

This chain links TRBV5-1 with TRBJ2-7; 9 bases are shared with TRBD2. CDR3 size: 15 residues. Germline CDR1 is SGHRS and CDR2 is YFSETQ. V trimming: 0 bases; J trimming: 2 bases; junction bases outside the gene matches: 3. CDR3 DNA: TGCGCCAGCAGCTTGGAGGCGGGGGGGGCCTACGAGCAGTACTTC. Translation: CASSLEAGGAYEQYF.

The chain joins TRBV7-9 to TRBJ1-1; TRBD1 might be the D (6 bases). V lost 6 bases and J lost 1, with 12 bases in between. Germline CDR1 SEHNR, CDR2 FQNEAQ (reference sequence). The CDR3 runs to 14 residues. CDR3 in DNA: TGTGCCAGCAGAGCGACAGGAACGAACACTGAAGCTTTCTTT. Protein sequence: CASRATGTNTEAFF.

This clone was seen a single time. This sequence joins TRBV19 and TRBJ1-3; D is ambiguous. V was cut by 7 bases and J by 4 bases, with 17 bases left in between. Germline values: CDR1 LNHDA, CDR2 SQIVND (reference sequence). The CDR3 totals 15 residues. As DNA, the CDR3 is TGTGCCAGTACTACTAGAGGTGTCAGCGGAAACACCATATATTTT. It encodes CASTTRGVSGNTIYF.

This clone was counted once. The rearrangement links TRBV19 to TRBJ2-7, with 8 bases that match TRBD1. CDR1 LNHDA and CDR2 SQIVND come from the germline V gene (reference sequence). This CDR3 contains 13 residues. J lost 3 bases, V lost 5 bases, and 3 bases had no gene match. CDR3 residues: CASSFGQGYEQYF. CDR3 in DNA: TGTGCCAGTAGTTTCGGACAGGGCTACGAGCAGTACTTC.

The chain employs TRBV7-3 and TRBJ2-5; 9 nucleotides align to TRBD2. V was clipped by 5 bases and J by 1 base; unmatched bases: 2. The V gene's germline CDR1 is SGHTA and CDR2 FQGTGA. There are 14 residues in the CDR3. CDR3 in amino acids: CASSPSGAQETQYF. The CDR3 region has the DNA TGTGCCAGCAGCCCTAGCGGGGCCCAAGAGACCCAGTACTTC.

The chain joins TRBV7-6 to TRBJ2-5; TRBD2 aligns across 7 bases. The CDR3 is made up of 16 amino acids. CDR1 is SGHVS and CDR2 is FNYEAQ in the germline V gene. V lost 5 bases to trimming and J lost 2 bases; unmatched junction nucleotides: 11. The CDR3 here is CASSRAAGEAQETQYF. The CDR3 DNA follows: TGTGCCAGCAGCCGGGCCGCGGGGGAGGCGCAAGAGACCCAGTACTTC.